One sample yielded the 6 T cell receptor beta chains listed below, sequenced in a study of CD8 T cells in Susac syndrome. It was with random hexamers that roughly 0.45 to 1 ug RNA was reverse transcribed. Via MiXCR, TCRdb re-called the immunoSEQ multiplex PCR reads, giving one row per CDR3 protein. Of approximately 75,000 distinct CDR3 sequences detected, 85% to 95% appear once; the ten largest clones hold roughly 0.22%. The sample comprised CD8+ T cells from PBMCs. These receptors were collected from a human donor in good health.

This clonotype was observed a single time. This rearrangement joins TRBV27 to TRBJ2-1; 9 bases fit TRBD1. Germline lookup yields CDR1 MNHEY and CDR2 SMNVEV (reference sequence). With 9 bases clipped from V and 5 bases from J, the junction kept 5 bases outside the gene matches. The CDR3 has 13 amino acids. The CDR3 reads CASGGQGHNEQFF. The DNA for the CDR3 is TGTGCCAGTGGGGGACAGGGCCACAATGAGCAGTTCTTC.

The chain joins TRBV29-1 to TRBJ2-7; D uncertain. Trimming took off 5 bases at V and 6 bases at J, with 23 bases between the two ends. Germline CDR1 is SQVTM and CDR2 is ANQGSEA. This CDR3 comprises 15 residues. The CDR3 bases are TGCAGCGTTACCCCGAACTCGGTGGCTCAAGGCGAGCAGTACTTC. It is translated as CSVTPNSVAQGEQYF.

The V gene is TRBV6-5, the J gene TRBJ2-3, with TRBD1 as a possible D gene (5 bases). This CDR3 is built from 18 residues. Germline assignment: CDR1 MNHEY and CDR2 SVGAGI. V was trimmed by 0 bases and J by 4 bases, leaving 20 bases between them. CDR3 residues: CASSYSSSAGPGADTQYF. CDR3 nucleotides: TGTGCCAGCAGTTACTCAAGTTCCGCAGGGCCTGGGGCAGATACGCAGTATTTT.

The chain couples TRBV25-1 to TRBJ2-1; TRBD2 matches at 9 bases. Germline CDR1 and CDR2: MGHDK and SYGVNS. J was trimmed by 7 bases and V by 2 bases; bases with no gene match: 12. CDR3 length: 17 residues. This CDR3 reads CASSEISSGEGHNEQFF. CDR3 coding DNA: TGTGCCAGCAGTGAAATTTCTAGCGGGGAGGGCCATAATGAGCAGTTCTTC.

The chain uses TRBV7-9 and TRBJ2-1; D is uncertain. This CDR3 has 16 residues. V was cut by 3 bases and J by 9 bases, with 21 bases left in between. The V gene's germline CDR1 is SEHNR and CDR2 FQNEAQ (reference sequence). This CDR3 is CASSFPGSGEEIEQFF. CDR3 DNA: TGTGCCAGCAGCTTCCCCGGGTCGGGTGAGGAGATTGAGCAGTTCTTC.

The chain uses TRBV3-1 and TRBJ2-2; 7 bases line up with TRBD2. The junction had 1 base not matched to a gene; V was cut back by 3 bases and J by 3 bases. Germline-derived CDR1 and CDR2 are LGHDT and YNNKEL (reference sequence). The CDR3 is 14 residues long. CDR3 amino acids: CASSHLADTGELFF. Here the CDR3 DNA reads TGTGCCAGCAGCCACCTAGCGGACACCGGGGAGCTGTTTTTT.